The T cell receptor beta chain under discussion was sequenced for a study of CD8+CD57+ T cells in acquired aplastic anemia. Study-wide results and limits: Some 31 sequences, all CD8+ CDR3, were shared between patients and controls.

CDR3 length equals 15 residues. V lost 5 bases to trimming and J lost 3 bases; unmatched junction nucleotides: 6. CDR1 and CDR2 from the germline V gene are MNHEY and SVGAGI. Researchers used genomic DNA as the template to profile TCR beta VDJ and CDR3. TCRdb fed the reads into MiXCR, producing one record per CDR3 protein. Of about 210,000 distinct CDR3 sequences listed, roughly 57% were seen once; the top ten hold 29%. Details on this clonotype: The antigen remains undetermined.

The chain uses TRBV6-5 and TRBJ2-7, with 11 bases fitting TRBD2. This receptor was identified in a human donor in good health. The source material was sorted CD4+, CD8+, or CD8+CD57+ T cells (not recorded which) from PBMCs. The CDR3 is CASSDFGTSGYEQYF. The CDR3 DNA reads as TGTGCCAGCAGTGACTTCGGGACTAGCGGCTACGAGCAGTACTTC.